This T cell receptor beta chain appears in the sequencing data of a study of spatial heterogeneity in lung cancer (dated by TCRdb to the late 2010s). Regarding the complete study: More beta-chain than alpha-chain transcripts were consistently detected, likely reflecting higher beta-chain transcript abundance. Nonsynonymous mutation counts, determined by whole-exome sequencing of tumor tissue, were related to TCR repertoire features. In the raw uncorrected reads, each unique combination of TCR and UMI appeared more than ten times on average. At surgery, both alpha and beta chains were TCR-sequenced in 220 tumor regions, approximately 64 matched nontumor lung samples and just over 55 PBMC samples. The study quantitatively compared TCR alpha and beta repertoires across multiple tumor regions, matched nontumor lung and blood in non-small cell lung cancer. TCR transcript counts in tumor regions correlated strongly with a T cell transcriptional module score from matched bulk RNA-seq.

Here is what the overall study found, with its caveats: Additional single-cell paired TCR alpha and beta sequencing was considered necessary to confirm, at a functional level, the hypothesis that regional TCRs recognize regional mutations. Estimated TCR-seq coverage of tumor T cells was only about 7.4% for alpha chains and 12% to 15% for beta chains. The tumor nonsynonymous mutation count correlated with the number of expanded alpha and beta TCRs within the tumor. Counts of ubiquitous and regional expanded TCRs correlated with counts of ubiquitous and regional nonsynonymous mutations, respectively.

Per the publication, the time point label means: sample taken at primary tumor resection. Donors were under 95 patients with early-stage, untreated non-small cell lung cancer from the lung TRACERx cohort. Without any cell sorting, TCR sequencing was performed on whole RNA extracted either from tumor and nontumor lung tissue or from cryopreserved PBMC samples. Patients were selected for TCR sequencing only if sufficient RNA was available from at least two tumor regions. Tumor and adjacent nontumor lung specimens were reviewed by a lung pathologist before selection. In this sample, this clonotype turned up many times. Its recognized antigen is unknown. The record has no base qualities; no much larger clone is one base away. The junction carries 25 bases between V and J, which are trimmed by 6 bases and 4 bases respectively. Spanning cysteine to phenylalanine, the CDR3 consists of 18 amino acids. Only the CDR3 portion is preserved as DNA: 54 bases, with reading frame beginning at the first base.

Library method: 5' RACE. Sequencing was carried out with a NextSeq 500. The TCR library protocol attached a unique molecular identifier to each TCR cDNA molecule to allow correction of PCR and sequencing errors. The study's own analysis went as follows. Decombinator tools were used for TCR identification, UMI-based error correction and CDR3 extraction. TCRs above a frequency of 2 per 1,000, corresponding to the top 1% of the tumor frequency distribution, were defined as expanded. Expanded tumor TCRs were classed as regional if statistically deemed absent (corrected P<0.05) from at least one tumor region, otherwise ubiquitous. Each repertoire was subsampled 100 times to 5,000 TCRs, after which Renyi diversity was computed with the R vegan package. CDR3 similarity networks were constructed using string-kernel similarity of amino acid triplets, with links drawn between CDR3s whose pairwise similarity was above 0.82. TCRdb itself trimmed the public reads at Q25 with fastp, ran MiXCR and retained productive beta chains. Under each unique CDR3 protein, matching rows form one entry showing the most common genes and DNA. In this record, the V and J calls reflect TCRdb's handling and not the investigators' own analysis. The sample yields around 100,000 distinct CDR3 sequences; around 4.8% were counted once. The ten top clones hold approximately 22% of the sample.

The V gene is TRBV12-3 or TRBV12-4 and the J gene is TRBJ2-4; a tentative D match to TRBD2 spans 6 bases. The sequence was obtained from a male donor with early-stage non-small cell lung cancer. Here the sequenced sample was lung tumor tissue, taken at surgery. CDR3 reads: CASSPPSGFIDGKNIQYF. The sequence in DNA is TGTGCCAGCAGCCCACCAAGCGGGTTCATAGACGGTAAAAACATTCAGTACTTC.